This T cell receptor beta chain was recorded in a study of T cell responses to AZD1222 COVID-19 vaccine. Notes on the study in general: The breadth and depth of Spike-specific TCRs increased once two AZD1222 doses had been given. In the spike-specific TCR repertoire, nearly half reportedly target unmutated variant regions.

Assay used: immunoSEQ multiplex PCR; TCRdb lists only in-frame clones, some missing. This sample has approximately 260,000 clones; roughly 93% occur once, and the top ten carry around 0.6%. Concerning this clone itself: The antigen is not known.

CDR1 is LGHNA and CDR2 is YNFKEQ in the germline V gene. The CDR3 totals 16 residues. Trimming took off 1 base at V and 2 bases at J, with 15 bases between the two ends. This specimen consisted of peripheral blood, obtained on day 0 of AZD1222 vaccination. The sequence came from an adult in good health. This chain uses TRBV4-2 with TRBJ2-7; no reliable D call. CDR3 protein: CASSQVPPGPPYEQYF. In nucleotides, the CDR3 is TGTGCCAGCAGCCAAGTCCCCCCAGGACCACCCTACGAGCAGTACTTC.